The next 3 T cell receptor beta chains were all read from a single sample in a study of chemoradiotherapy in HPV16-positive cancers. The protocol was immunoSEQ multiplex PCR, while the TCRdb copy is restricted to in-frame clones and leaves out a portion. The sample has tens of thousands of clones; 90% are singletons. The specimen was blood, collected from a patient who underwent chemoradiotherapy. The receptors stem from a human donor with HPV-associated anogenital cancer.

The sample holds one count of this clone. The chain carries TRBV9 and TRBJ1-2, with D unresolved. The CDR3 has 15 amino acids. V was shortened by 0 bases and J by 1 base, with 10 bases between the two germline ends. Per germline, CDR1 SGDLS and CDR2 YYNGEE. The CDR3: CASSVDSALNYGYTF. For the CDR3, the DNA is TGTGCCAGCAGCGTAGACTCGGCCCTTAACTATGGCTACACCTTC.

This chain joins TRBV15 and TRBJ2-5; 7 nucleotides agree with TRBD1. This CDR3 is 14 amino acids long. Germline V gene lookup returns CDR1 LNHNV and CDR2 YYDKDF (reference sequence). With V trimmed by 1 base and J by 3 bases, 2 bases remained unmatched. The CDR3 reads CATSRAQGEETQYF. The CDR3 region has the DNA TGTGCCACCAGCAGAGCCCAGGGGGAAGAGACCCAGTACTTC.

This clone was detected a few times. The V gene is TRBV2, the J gene TRBJ1-1; D may be TRBD1 (5 bases). Trimming cost V 0 bases and J 4 bases, with 12 bases left between them. Germline CDR1 SNHLY, CDR2 FYNNEI. CDR3 length: 15 residues. CDR3 coding DNA: TGTGCCAGCAGTGAAGCGCGAGGGGTGAGCACTGAAGCTTTCTTT. It yields the protein CASSEARGVSTEAFF.